The count of the clone carrying this TCR beta chain is one. The CDR3 length is 15 residues. Germline lookup yields CDR1 SGDLS and CDR2 YYNGEE. V dropped 4 bases and J dropped 0; count of bases not matched to a gene: 6. This sample was included in a study of blood T cell repertoires in COVID-19. At the level of the study: Samples came from the United States, Italy and Spain, spanning acute and convalescent COVID-19. T cells, B-cell-depleted T cells, or PBMCs provided the cDNA or gDNA that served as material.

As processed by the authors: Amplification with reference gene primers provided the estimates of nucleated cell counts. TCRdb's copy holds only in-frame clones and misses some; the assay was immunoSEQ multiplex PCR. V, J and clone size were drawn from that table, and D and trimming were deduced from the DNA. This table has about 260,000 clones, approximately 80% appearing once. The receptor comes from a man between 60 and 70 years old with acute or convalescent COVID-19. The rearrangement uses TRBV9 and TRBJ1-2; 7 bases are shared with TRBD1. Sequencing was performed on peripheral blood. The CDR3 bases are TGTGCCAGCAGCAAGGGACAGACAACTAACTATGGCTACACCTTC. This encodes CASSKGQTTNYGYTF.